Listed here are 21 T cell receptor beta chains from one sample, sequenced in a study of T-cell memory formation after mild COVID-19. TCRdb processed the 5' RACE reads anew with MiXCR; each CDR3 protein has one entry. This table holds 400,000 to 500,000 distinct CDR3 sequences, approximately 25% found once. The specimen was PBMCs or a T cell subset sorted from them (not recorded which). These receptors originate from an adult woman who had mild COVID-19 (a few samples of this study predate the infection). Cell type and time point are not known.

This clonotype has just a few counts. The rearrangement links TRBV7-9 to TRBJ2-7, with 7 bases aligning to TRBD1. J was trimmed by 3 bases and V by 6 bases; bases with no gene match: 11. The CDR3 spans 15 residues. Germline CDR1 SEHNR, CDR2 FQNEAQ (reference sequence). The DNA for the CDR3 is TGTGCCAGCAGTCTGGGGACAGACCTCCTCTACGAGCAGTACTTC. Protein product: CASSLGTDLLYEQYF. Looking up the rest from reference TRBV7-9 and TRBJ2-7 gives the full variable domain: DTGVSQNPRHKITKRGQNVTFRCDPISEHNRLYWYRQTLGQGPEFLTYFQNEAQLEKSRLLSDRFSAERPKGSFSTLEIQRTEQGDSAMYLCASSLGTDLLYEQYFGPGTRLTVT.

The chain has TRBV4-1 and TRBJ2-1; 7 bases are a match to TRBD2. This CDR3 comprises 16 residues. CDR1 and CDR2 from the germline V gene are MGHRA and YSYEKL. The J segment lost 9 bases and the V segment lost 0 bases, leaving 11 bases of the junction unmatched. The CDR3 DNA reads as TGCGCCAGCAGCCAAGATGTGGCGGGAGTCCTGGCTGAGCAGTTCTTC. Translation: CASSQDVAGVLAEQFF.

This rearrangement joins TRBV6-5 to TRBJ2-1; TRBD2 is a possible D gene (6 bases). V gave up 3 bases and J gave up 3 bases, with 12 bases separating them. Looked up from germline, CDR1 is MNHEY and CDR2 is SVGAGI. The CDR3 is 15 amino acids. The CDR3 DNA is TGTGCCAGCAGTTATCGGGAGAACAACTACAATGAGCAGTTCTTC. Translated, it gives CASSYRENNYNEQFF.

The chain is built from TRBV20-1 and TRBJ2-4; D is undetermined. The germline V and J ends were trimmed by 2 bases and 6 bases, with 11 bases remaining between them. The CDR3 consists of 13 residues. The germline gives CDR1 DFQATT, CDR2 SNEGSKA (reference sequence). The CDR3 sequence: CSARRVGSNIQYF. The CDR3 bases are TGCAGTGCTAGAAGGGTCGGGTCAAACATTCAGTACTTC.

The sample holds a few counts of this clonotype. CDR3 bases: TGTGCCAGCAGTCTACGGTTGGCGGGAGCATATCCAGGGGAGCAGTTCTTC. It is translated as CASSLRLAGAYPGEQFF. The V gene is TRBV27, the J gene TRBJ2-1; 7 positions match TRBD2. This CDR3 is 17 amino acids long. Trimming removed 5 bases from V and 10 bases from J; junction bases left unmatched: 20. CDR1 is MNHEY, CDR2 SMNVEV, per germline (reference sequence).

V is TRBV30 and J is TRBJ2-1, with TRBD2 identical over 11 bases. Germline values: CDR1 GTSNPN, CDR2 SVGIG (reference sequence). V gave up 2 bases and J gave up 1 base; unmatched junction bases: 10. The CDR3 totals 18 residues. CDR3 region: CAWSSSGGELRSYNEQFF. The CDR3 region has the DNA TGTGCCTGGAGTAGTAGCGGGGGGGAGTTGAGGTCCTACAATGAGCAGTTCTTC. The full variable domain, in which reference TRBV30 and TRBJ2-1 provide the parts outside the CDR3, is SQTIHQWPATLVQPVGSPLSLECTVEGTSNPNLYWYRQAAGRGLQLLFYSVGIGQISSEVPQNLSASRPQDRQFILSSKKLLLSDSGFYLCAWSSSGGELRSYNEQFFGPGTRLTVL.

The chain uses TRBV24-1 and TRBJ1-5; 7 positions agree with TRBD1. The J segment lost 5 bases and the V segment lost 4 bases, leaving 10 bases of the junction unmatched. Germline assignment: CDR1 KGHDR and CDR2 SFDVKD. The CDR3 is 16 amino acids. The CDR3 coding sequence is TGTGCCACCAGTGAACGGACAGGAAGTGGTCATCAGCCCCAGCATTTT. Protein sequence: CATSERTGSGHQPQHF.

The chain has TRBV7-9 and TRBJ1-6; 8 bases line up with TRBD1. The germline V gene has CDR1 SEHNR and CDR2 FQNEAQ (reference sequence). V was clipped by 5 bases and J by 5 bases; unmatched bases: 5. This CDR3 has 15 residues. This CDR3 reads CASSPWTGNNSPLHF. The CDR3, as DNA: TGTGCCAGCAGCCCCTGGACAGGGAATAATTCACCCCTCCACTTT.

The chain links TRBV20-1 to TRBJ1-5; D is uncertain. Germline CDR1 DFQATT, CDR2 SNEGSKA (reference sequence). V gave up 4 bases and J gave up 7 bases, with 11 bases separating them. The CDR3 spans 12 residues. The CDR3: CSATGSTQPQHF. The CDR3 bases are TGCAGTGCTACCGGGAGCACGCAGCCCCAGCATTTT.

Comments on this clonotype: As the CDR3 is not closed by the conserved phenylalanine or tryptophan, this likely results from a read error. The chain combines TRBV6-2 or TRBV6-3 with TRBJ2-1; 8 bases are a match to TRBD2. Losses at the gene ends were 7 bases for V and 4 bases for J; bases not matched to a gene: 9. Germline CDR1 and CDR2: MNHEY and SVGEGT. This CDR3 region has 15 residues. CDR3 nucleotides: TGTGCCAGCACTCGTCTAGCGGGCGAATACAATGAGCAGTTCTTA. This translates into CASTRLAGEYNEQFL.

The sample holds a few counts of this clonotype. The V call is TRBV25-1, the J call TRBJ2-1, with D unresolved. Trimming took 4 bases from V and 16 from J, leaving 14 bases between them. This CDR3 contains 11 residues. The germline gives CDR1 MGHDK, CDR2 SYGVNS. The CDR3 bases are TGTGCCAGCAGTGGTCCAGGTTCCCCATTCTTC. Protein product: CASSGPGSPFF. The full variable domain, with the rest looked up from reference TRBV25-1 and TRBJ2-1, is EADIYQTPRYLVIGTGKKITLECSQTMGHDKMYWYQQDPGMELHLIHYSYGVNSTEKGDLSSESTVSRIRTEHFPLTLESARPSHTSQYLCASSGPGSPFFGPGTRLTVL.

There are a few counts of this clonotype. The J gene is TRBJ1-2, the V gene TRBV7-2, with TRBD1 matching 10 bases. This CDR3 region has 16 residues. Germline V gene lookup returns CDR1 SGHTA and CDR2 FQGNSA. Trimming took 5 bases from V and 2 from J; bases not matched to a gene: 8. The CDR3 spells CASSLQDRGLNYGYTF. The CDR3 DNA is TGTGCCAGCAGCCTTCAAGACAGGGGGCTCAACTATGGCTACACCTTC.

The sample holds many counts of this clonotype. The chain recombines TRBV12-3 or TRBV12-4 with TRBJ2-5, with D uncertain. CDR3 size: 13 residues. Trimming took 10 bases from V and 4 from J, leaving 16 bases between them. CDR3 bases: TGTGCCATCCGAGCAGGATCGGCAGAGACCCAGTACTTC. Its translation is CAIRAGSAETQYF.

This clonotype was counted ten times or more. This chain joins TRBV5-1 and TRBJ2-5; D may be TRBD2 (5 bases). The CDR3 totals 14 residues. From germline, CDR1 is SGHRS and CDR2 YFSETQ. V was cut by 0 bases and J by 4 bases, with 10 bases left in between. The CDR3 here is CASSLGREGETQYF. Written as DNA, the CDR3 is TGCGCCAGCAGCTTGGGTCGAGAGGGAGAGACCCAGTACTTC.

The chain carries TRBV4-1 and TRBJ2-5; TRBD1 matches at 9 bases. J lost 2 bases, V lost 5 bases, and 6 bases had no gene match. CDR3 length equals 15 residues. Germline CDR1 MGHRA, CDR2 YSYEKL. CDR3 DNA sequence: TGCGCCAGCAGCGCCCCCGGGACAGGGCAAGAGACCCAGTACTTC. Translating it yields CASSAPGTGQETQYF.

The CDR3 DNA reads as TGTGCCAGCAGTATGGGGCAGTTCTACGAGCAGTACTTC. Translating gives CASSMGQFYEQYF. This rearrangement joins TRBV6-1 to TRBJ2-7; D possibly corresponds to TRBD1 (5 bases). This CDR3 is 13 amino acids long. Germline V CDR1 and CDR2: MNHNS, SASEGT. The germline V and J ends were trimmed by 5 bases and 3 bases, with 11 bases remaining between them.

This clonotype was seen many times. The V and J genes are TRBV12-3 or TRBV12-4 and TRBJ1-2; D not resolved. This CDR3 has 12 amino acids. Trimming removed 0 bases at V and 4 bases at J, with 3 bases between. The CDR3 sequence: CASSLAGYGYTF. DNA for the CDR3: TGTGCCAGCAGTTTAGCCGGCTATGGCTACACCTTC.

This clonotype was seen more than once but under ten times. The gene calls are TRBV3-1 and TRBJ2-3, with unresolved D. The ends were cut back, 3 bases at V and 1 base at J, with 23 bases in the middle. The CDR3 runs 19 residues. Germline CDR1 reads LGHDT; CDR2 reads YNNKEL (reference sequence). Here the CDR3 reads CASSHTSGPSLAGTDTQYF. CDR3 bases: TGTGCCAGCAGCCATACCTCCGGACCTTCCCTCGCTGGCACAGATACGCAGTATTTT.

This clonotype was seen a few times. The CDR3 is CASSLDGGGNTGELFF. CDR3 coding DNA: TGTGCCAGCAGCTTAGACGGGGGAGGAAACACCGGGGAGCTGTTTTTT. The chain has TRBV11-3 and TRBJ2-2, with D maybe TRBD2 (6 bases). The CDR3 consists of 16 residues. Trimming pared 0 bases from V and 2 bases from J, leaving 10 bases between. CDR1 and CDR2 from the germline V gene are SGHNT and YENEEA.

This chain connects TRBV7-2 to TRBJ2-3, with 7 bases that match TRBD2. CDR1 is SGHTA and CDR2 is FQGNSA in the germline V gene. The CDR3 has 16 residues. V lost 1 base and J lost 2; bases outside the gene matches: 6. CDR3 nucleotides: TGTGCCAGCAGCTTAGGGGCTAGCGGTTTCACAGATACGCAGTATTTT. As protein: CASSLGASGFTDTQYF.

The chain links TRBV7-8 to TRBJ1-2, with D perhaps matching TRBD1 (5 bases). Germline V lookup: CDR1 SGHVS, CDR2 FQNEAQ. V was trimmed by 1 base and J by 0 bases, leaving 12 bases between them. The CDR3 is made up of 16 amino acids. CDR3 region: CASSLGGGPTNYGYTF. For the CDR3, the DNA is TGTGCCAGCAGCTTAGGGGGGGGACCTACTAACTATGGCTACACCTTC.